These T cell receptor beta chains were read from a single sample in a study of cytomegalovirus exposure and HLA in healthy donors. The method was immunoSEQ multiplex PCR; TCRdb's version includes in-frame clones alone and lacks a portion of them. This repertoire shows around 100,000 clones, 70% to 80% found once; its top ten account for approximately 3%. Sequenced material: PBMCs. The receptors come from a woman aged 18 to 35 in good health and CMV-seropositive. The CDR3 runs from the conserved cysteine through the conserved F or W. Fields, in order: clone size, D gene, V gene, J gene, CDR3 protein, CDR3 DNA. D genes are given only for firm matches. Clone size is not always given. Where it is, it says once, few, many or a class for expanded clones.

clone size: .; D gene: .; V gene: TRBV28; J gene: TRBJ2-7; CDR3 protein: CASSSQTKLVGYEQYF; CDR3 DNA: TGTGCCAGCAGTTCCCAGACTAAACTAGTAGGGTACGAGCAGTACTTC
clone size: .; D gene: TRBD2; V gene: TRBV6-5; J gene: TRBJ2-1; CDR3 protein: CASSEVWPSGEQFF; CDR3 DNA: TGTGCCAGCAGTGAAGTTTGGCCTAGCGGTGAGCAGTTCTTC
clone size: .; D gene: TRBD2; V gene: TRBV9; J gene: TRBJ2-1; CDR3 protein: CASSLPGGNEQFF; CDR3 DNA: TGTGCCAGCAGCCTCCCGGGGGGGAATGAGCAGTTCTTC
clone size: once; D gene: .; V gene: TRBV5-1; J gene: TRBJ2-7; CDR3 protein: CASSWGGGGGSLSSYEQYF; CDR3 DNA: TGCGCCAGCAGCTGGGGAGGGGGTGGAGGGTCCCTGAGCTCCTACGAGCAGTACTTC
clone size: .; D gene: TRBD1; V gene: TRBV6-5; J gene: TRBJ2-7; CDR3 protein: CASSYVGTGYEQYF; CDR3 DNA: TGTGCCAGCAGTTACGTCGGGACAGGCTACGAGCAGTACTTC
clone size: .; D gene: TRBD1; V gene: TRBV30; J gene: TRBJ1-4; CDR3 protein: CAWSTGQGRVGKLFF; CDR3 DNA: TGTGCCTGGTCAACCGGACAGGGGAGAGTGGGTAAACTGTTTTTT
clone size: .; D gene: TRBD1; V gene: TRBV30; J gene: TRBJ2-7; CDR3 protein: CAWGGSNRGEQYF; CDR3 DNA: TGTGCCTGGGGTGGGAGTAACAGGGGCGAGCAGTACTTC
clone size: .; D gene: .; V gene: TRBV9; J gene: TRBJ2-1; CDR3 protein: CASSVGSRTTHNEQFF; CDR3 DNA: TGTGCCAGCAGCGTAGGTTCACGGACAACCCACAATGAGCAGTTCTTC
clone size: .; D gene: TRBD2; V gene: TRBV4-1; J gene: TRBJ2-4; CDR3 protein: CASSQWGLAGAKNIQYF; CDR3 DNA: TGCGCCAGCAGCCAATGGGGACTAGCGGGAGCCAAAAACATTCAGTACTTC
clone size: .; D gene: .; V gene: TRBV5-1; J gene: TRBJ2-1; CDR3 protein: CASSLSNQGYNEQFF; CDR3 DNA: TGCGCCAGCAGTCTATCGAACCAGGGTTACAATGAGCAGTTCTTC
clone size: .; D gene: TRBD1; V gene: TRBV18; J gene: TRBJ1-2; CDR3 protein: CASSPQGADYGYTF; CDR3 DNA: TGTGCCAGCTCACCACAGGGGGCGGACTATGGCTACACCTTC
clone size: .; D gene: .; V gene: TRBV9; J gene: TRBJ2-7; CDR3 protein: CASSVGGGGVNEQYF; CDR3 DNA: TGTGCCAGCAGCGTAGGTGGAGGGGGCGTTAACGAGCAGTACTTC
clone size: .; D gene: TRBD1; V gene: TRBV12-5; J gene: TRBJ2-1; CDR3 protein: CASGLAYRDRDEQFF; CDR3 DNA: TGTGCTAGTGGTTTGGCGTACCGGGACAGGGACGAGCAGTTCTTC
clone size: .; D gene: TRBD2; V gene: TRBV7-9; J gene: TRBJ2-3; CDR3 protein: CASSSSGTSTDTQYF; CDR3 DNA: TGTGCCAGCAGCTCAAGCGGGACTAGCACAGATACGCAGTATTTT
clone size: once; D gene: TRBD2; V gene: TRBV27; J gene: TRBJ2-2; CDR3 protein: CASSPAGAVGTGELFF; CDR3 DNA: TGTGCCAGCAGCCCAGCGGGAGCGGTGGGCACCGGGGAGCTGTTTTTT
clone size: .; D gene: .; V gene: TRBV10-1; J gene: TRBJ2-1; CDR3 protein: CASSEGGHPSSYNEQFF; CDR3 DNA: TGCGCCAGCAGTGAAGGGGGACATCCGAGCTCCTACAATGAGCAGTTCTTC
clone size: .; D gene: .; V gene: TRBV11-3; J gene: TRBJ1-3; CDR3 protein: CASSQDSRSGNTIYF; CDR3 DNA: TGTGCCAGCAGTCAGGACAGTCGCTCTGGAAACACCATATATTTT
clone size: .; D gene: TRBD1; V gene: TRBV16; J gene: TRBJ1-5; CDR3 protein: CASSQRTGVQPQHF; CDR3 DNA: TGTGCCAGCAGCCAACGGACAGGGGTACAGCCCCAGCATTTT
clone size: .; D gene: .; V gene: TRBV5-6; J gene: TRBJ1-4; CDR3 protein: CASNGLRDEKLFF; CDR3 DNA: TGTGCCAGCAATGGCCTCAGGGATGAAAAACTGTTTTTT
clone size: .; D gene: .; V gene: TRBV5-1; J gene: TRBJ2-5; CDR3 protein: CASSLGGQETQYF; CDR3 DNA: TGCGCCAGCAGCTTAGGGGGCCAAGAGACCCAGTACTTC
clone size: few; D gene: .; V gene: TRBV19; J gene: TRBJ1-1; CDR3 protein: CASGGKMNTEAFF; CDR3 DNA: TGTGCCAGTGGAGGCAAGATGAACACTGAAGCTTTCTTT
clone size: .; D gene: .; V gene: TRBV28; J gene: TRBJ1-1; CDR3 protein: CATSLLNTEAFF; CDR3 DNA: TGTGCCACTTCCCTCCTGAACACTGAAGCTTTCTTT
clone size: once; D gene: .; V gene: TRBV30; J gene: TRBJ2-7; CDR3 protein: CAWTNFLGGVEQYF; CDR3 DNA: TGTGCCTGGACGAATTTCCTCGGTGGAGTCGAGCAGTACTTC
clone size: .; D gene: .; V gene: TRBV7-9; J gene: TRBJ1-5; CDR3 protein: CASSSIYPGDQPQHF; CDR3 DNA: TGTGCCAGCAGCTCAATATATCCAGGGGATCAGCCCCAGCATTTT
clone size: few; D gene: TRBD2; V gene: TRBV5-4; J gene: TRBJ2-1; CDR3 protein: CASSLRASGNEQFF; CDR3 DNA: TGTGCCAGCAGCTTAAGGGCTAGCGGGAATGAGCAGTTCTTC
clone size: .; D gene: .; V gene: TRBV19; J gene: TRBJ2-7; CDR3 protein: CASSSAPEGYEQYF; CDR3 DNA: TGTGCCAGTAGTTCCGCGCCAGAGGGCTACGAGCAGTACTTC
clone size: .; D gene: .; V gene: TRBV5-1; J gene: TRBJ2-5; CDR3 protein: CASSRPADRSTQETQYF; CDR3 DNA: TGCGCCAGCAGTCGACCGGCCGACAGATCCACCCAAGAGACCCAGTACTTC
clone size: .; D gene: .; V gene: TRBV16; J gene: TRBJ2-5; CDR3 protein: CASSQLDSGPVRETQYF; CDR3 DNA: TGTGCCAGCAGCCAATTGGATAGCGGTCCTGTGAGAGAGACCCAGTACTTC
clone size: .; D gene: .; V gene: TRBV18; J gene: TRBJ1-1; CDR3 protein: CASSANRDTEAFF; CDR3 DNA: TGTGCCAGCTCAGCTAACCGGGACACTGAAGCTTTCTTT
clone size: .; D gene: .; V gene: TRBV7-8; J gene: TRBJ2-2; CDR3 protein: CASSSTPDRANTGELFF; CDR3 DNA: TGTGCCAGCAGCTCAACGCCCGACAGAGCGAACACCGGGGAGCTGTTTTTT
clone size: .; D gene: .; V gene: TRBV9; J gene: TRBJ1-1; CDR3 protein: CASSGVETVNTEAFF; CDR3 DNA: TGTGCCAGCAGCGGAGTAGAAACCGTGAACACTGAAGCTTTCTTT
clone size: .; D gene: .; V gene: TRBV5-1; J gene: TRBJ1-1; CDR3 protein: CASSFHTGGTEAFF; CDR3 DNA: TGCGCCAGCAGCTTCCACACGGGAGGTACTGAAGCTTTCTTT